This note documents a single TCR beta chain sequence. There are 14 residues in the CDR3. V trimming: 6 bases; J trimming: 7 bases; junction bases outside the gene matches: 8. The V gene's germline CDR1 is ENHRY and CDR2 SYGVKD. This record comes from a study of T cell repertoires in cytomegalovirus infection. At the level of the study: Indicated by public TCR beta signatures were CMV infection and matching HLA type.

MiXCR, run by TCRdb on the reads, gives a single entry per CDR3 protein. Of roughly 230,000 distinct CDR3 sequences listed, roughly 22% are singletons. The rearrangement uses TRBV10-3 and TRBJ1-5; TRBD1 agrees at 8 bases. Sequenced sample: CD8+ T cells from PBMCs. The clonotype originates from a human donor in good health (CMV status not recorded). Some clones in this sample may be carry-over from other donors' samples. The CDR3 nucleotides read TGTGCCATCAGCGGGACAGGAAGAGGCCAGCCCCAGCATTTT. Its protein product is CAISGTGRGQPQHF.